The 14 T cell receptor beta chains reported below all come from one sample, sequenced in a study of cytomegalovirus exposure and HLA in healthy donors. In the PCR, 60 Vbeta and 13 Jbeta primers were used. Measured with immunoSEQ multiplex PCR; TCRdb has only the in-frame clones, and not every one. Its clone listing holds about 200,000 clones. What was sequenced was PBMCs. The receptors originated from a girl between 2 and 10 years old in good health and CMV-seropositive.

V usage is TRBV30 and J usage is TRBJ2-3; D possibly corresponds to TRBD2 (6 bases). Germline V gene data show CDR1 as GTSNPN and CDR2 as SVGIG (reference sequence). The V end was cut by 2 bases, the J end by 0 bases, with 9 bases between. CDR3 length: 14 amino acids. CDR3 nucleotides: TGTGCCTGGAGTTTAGCGGTTAGCACAGATACGCAGTATTTT. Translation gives CAWSLAVSTDTQYF.

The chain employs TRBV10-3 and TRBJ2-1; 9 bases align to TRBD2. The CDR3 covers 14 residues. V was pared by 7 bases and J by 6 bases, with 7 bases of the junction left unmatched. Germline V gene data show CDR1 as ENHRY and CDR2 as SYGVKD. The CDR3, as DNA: TGTGCCATCATGGGTAGCGGGAGATCCAATGAGCAGTTCTTC. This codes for CAIMGSGRSNEQFF.

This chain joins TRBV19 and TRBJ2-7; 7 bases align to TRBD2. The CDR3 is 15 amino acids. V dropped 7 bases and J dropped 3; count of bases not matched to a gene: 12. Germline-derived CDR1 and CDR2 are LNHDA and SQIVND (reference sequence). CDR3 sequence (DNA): TGTGCCAGTACCCCTGGCGGGAGCTACCACTACGAGCAGTACTTC. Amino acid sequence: CASTPGGSYHYEQYF.

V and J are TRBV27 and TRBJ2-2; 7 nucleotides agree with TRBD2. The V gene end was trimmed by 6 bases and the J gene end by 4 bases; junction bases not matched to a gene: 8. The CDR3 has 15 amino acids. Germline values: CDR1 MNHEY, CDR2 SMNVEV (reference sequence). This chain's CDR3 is CASRISGMGTGELFF. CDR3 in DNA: TGTGCCAGCAGAATAAGCGGGATGGGCACCGGGGAGCTGTTTTTT.

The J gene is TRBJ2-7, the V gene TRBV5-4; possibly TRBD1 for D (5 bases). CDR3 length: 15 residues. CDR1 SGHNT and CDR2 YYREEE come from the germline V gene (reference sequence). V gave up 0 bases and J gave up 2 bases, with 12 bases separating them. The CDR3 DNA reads TGTGCCAGCAGCTTGGTTCTGGGGCGAGCCTACGAGCAGTACTTC. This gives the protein CASSLVLGRAYEQYF.

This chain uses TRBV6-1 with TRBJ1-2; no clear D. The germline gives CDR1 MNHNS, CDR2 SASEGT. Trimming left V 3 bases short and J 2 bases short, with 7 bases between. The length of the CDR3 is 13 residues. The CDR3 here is CASSEGTNYGYTF. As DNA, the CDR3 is TGTGCCAGCAGTGAGGGCACGAACTATGGCTACACCTTC.

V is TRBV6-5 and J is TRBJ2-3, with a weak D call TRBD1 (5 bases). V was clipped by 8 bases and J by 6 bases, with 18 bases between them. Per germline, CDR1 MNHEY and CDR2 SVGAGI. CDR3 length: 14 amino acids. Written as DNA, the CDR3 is TGTGCCAGCTCCCCCAGGACCTGGGGCGATACGCAGTATTTT. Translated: CASSPRTWGDTQYF.

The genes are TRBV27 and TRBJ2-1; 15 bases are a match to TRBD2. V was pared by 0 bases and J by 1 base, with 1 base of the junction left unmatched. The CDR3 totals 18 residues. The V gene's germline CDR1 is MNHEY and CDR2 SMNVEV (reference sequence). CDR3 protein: CASSLSGLAGGSYNEQFF. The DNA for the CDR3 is TGTGCCAGCAGTTTATCAGGACTAGCGGGAGGGTCCTACAATGAGCAGTTCTTC.

CDR3 loop: CASSEASWSEQFF. The CDR3 nucleotides are TGTGCCAGCTCCGAAGCTTCCTGGAGTGAGCAGTTCTTC. The chain links TRBV5-6 to TRBJ2-1; D is ambiguous. With 7 bases removed from V and 9 bases from J, the gap between germline ends came to 17 bases. Germline CDR1 is SGHDT and CDR2 is YYEEEE. This CDR3 comprises 13 residues.

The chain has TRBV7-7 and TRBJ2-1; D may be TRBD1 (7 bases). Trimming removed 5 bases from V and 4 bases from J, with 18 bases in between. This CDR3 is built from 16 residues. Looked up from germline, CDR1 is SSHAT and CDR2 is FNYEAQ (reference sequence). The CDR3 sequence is CASSPSPGGSYNEQFF. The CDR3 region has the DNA TGTGCCAGCAGCCCCTCCCCAGGGGGGTCTTACAATGAGCAGTTCTTC.

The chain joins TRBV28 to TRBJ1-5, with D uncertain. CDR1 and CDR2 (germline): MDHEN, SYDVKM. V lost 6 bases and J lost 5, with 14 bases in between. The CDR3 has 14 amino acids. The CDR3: CASSQVVLDQPQHF. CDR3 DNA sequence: TGTGCCAGCAGCCAGGTGGTTTTAGATCAGCCCCAGCATTTT.

The CDR3 spells CASSHLPGQGIYEQYF. The CDR3 DNA follows: TGTGCCAGCAGCCATCTCCCCGGACAGGGGATCTACGAGCAGTACTTC. The chain is built from TRBV27 and TRBJ2-7; 9 bases are shared with TRBD1. V lost 6 bases to trimming and J lost 3 bases; unmatched junction nucleotides: 12. CDR1 and CDR2 (germline): MNHEY, SMNVEV (reference sequence). This CDR3 has 16 residues.

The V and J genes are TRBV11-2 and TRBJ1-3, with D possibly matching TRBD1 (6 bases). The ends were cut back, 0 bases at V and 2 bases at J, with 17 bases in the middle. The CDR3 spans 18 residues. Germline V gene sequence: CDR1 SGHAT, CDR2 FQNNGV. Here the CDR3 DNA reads TGTGCCAGCAGCTTAGATGGGGCAGGGGTGTTAGCTGGAAACACCATATATTTT. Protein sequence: CASSLDGAGVLAGNTIYF.

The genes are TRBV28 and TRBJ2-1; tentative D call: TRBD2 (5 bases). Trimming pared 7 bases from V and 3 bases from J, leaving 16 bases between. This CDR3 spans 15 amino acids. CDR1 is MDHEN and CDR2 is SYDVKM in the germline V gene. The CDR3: CASTDGGSDYNEQFF. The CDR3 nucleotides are TGTGCCAGCACCGACGGAGGCTCCGACTACAATGAGCAGTTCTTC. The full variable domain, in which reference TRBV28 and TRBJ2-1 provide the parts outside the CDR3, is DVKVTQSSRYLVKRTGEKVFLECVQDMDHENMFWYRQDPGLGLRLIYFSYDVKMKEKGDIPEGYSVSREKKERFSLILESASTNQTSMYLCASTDGGSDYNEQFFGPGTRLTVL.